The clone carrying this T cell receptor beta chain was found a few times. Its cognate antigen is unknown. This CDR3 is built from 16 residues. Trimming shortened V by 0 bases and J by 4 bases, and 16 bases separated the two germline ends. Per germline, CDR1 SGHRS and CDR2 YFSETQ. These data come from a study of cytomegalovirus exposure and HLA in healthy donors. Findings of the study overall: Later genetic work tied a missense DCLRE1C variant to beta-chain V and J trimming. A later analysis linked 15,000 to 20,000 TCR beta sequences to HLA alleles at 0.05 false discovery rate. Some highly shared sequence variants likely arose as a pipeline artifact. A later analysis showed that HLA-associated TCR beta chains had undergone more clonal expansion than equally common others.

PCR involved 60 Vbeta and 13 Jbeta primers. Sequencing used immunoSEQ multiplex PCR; TCRdb keeps in-frame clones, though not all of them. Of approximately 90,000 clones in the sample, approximately 82% were seen once. V and J are TRBV5-1 and TRBJ1-1, with D perhaps TRBD1 (6 bases). Specimen: PBMCs. The sequence was collected from a man in his forties in good health and CMV-seronegative. The CDR3 DNA is TGCGCCAGCAGCTTGGCCGTAGCAGGGGTCCCCACTGAAGCTTTCTTT. As protein: CASSLAVAGVPTEAFF. The entire variable domain, with the rest obtained from reference TRBV5-1 and TRBJ1-1, is as follows: KAGVTQTPRYLIKTRGQQVTLSCSPISGHRSVSWYQQTPGQGLQFLFEYFSETQRNKGNFPGRFSGRQFSNSRSEMNVSTLELGDSALYLCASSLAVAGVPTEAFFGQGTRLTVV.